This T cell receptor beta chain was profiled in a study of cytomegalovirus exposure and HLA in healthy donors. Each donor's status was that of a healthy bone marrow donor. The count of this clone is one. This PCR relied on a set of 60 Vbeta primers and 13 Jbeta primers. Method: immunoSEQ multiplex PCR; TCRdb's copy keeps in-frame clones and lacks some. The sample lists 110,000 to 150,000 clones, 75% occurring once. The ends lost 5 bases at V and 5 bases at J; junction bases unmatched: 5. CDR1 MNHNS and CDR2 SASEGT come from the germline V gene. CDR3 length: 14 residues. Source material: PBMCs. The chain couples TRBV6-1 to TRBJ1-1; 10 bases fit TRBD1. This sequence was found in a man aged 25 to 45 in good health and CMV-seronegative. CDR3 coding DNA: TGTGCCAGCAGTAAAGGACAGGGGGATACTGAAGCTTTCTTT. Its protein product is CASSKGQGDTEAFF.